This T cell receptor beta chain was captured by sequencing in a study of T cell clones after liver transplantation. Profiling relied on immunoSEQ multiplex PCR, and the TCRdb table lists in-frame clones only, not all of them. This sample carries about 33,000 clones, approximately 96% of them seen once, and the ten largest clones take roughly a quarter. CDR1 and CDR2 from the germline V gene are PRHDT and FYEKMQ (reference sequence). CDR3 length: 16 amino acids. V dropped 3 bases and J dropped 4; count of bases not matched to a gene: 3. This sequence originates from a human patient who received a liver transplant. T cells may partly derive from the graft donor. This sample comprised CD8+ T cells from blood, obtained 12 months after liver transplant. The V gene is TRBV13, the J gene TRBJ2-3, with 14 bases lining up with TRBD2. CDR3 nucleotide sequence: TGTGCCAGCAGCTTGGGGACTAGCGGGAGAGCAGATACGCAGTATTTT. It yields the protein CASSLGTSGRADTQYF. Variable domain in full (rest from reference TRBV13 and TRBJ2-3): AAGVIQSPRHLIKEKRETATLKCYPIPRHDTVYWYQQGPGQDPQFLISFYEKMQSDKGSIPDRFSAQQFSDYHSELNMSSLELGDSALYFCASSLGTSGRADTQYFGPGTRLTVL.